This T cell receptor beta chain was captured by sequencing in a study of cytomegalovirus exposure and HLA in healthy donors. CDR1 is MDHEN and CDR2 is SYDVKM in the germline V gene. J gave up 2 bases and V 2 bases, and 5 bases lay outside the gene matches. The CDR3 consists of 16 residues. The PCR contained 60 Vbeta and 13 Jbeta primers. Some clones are missing from TCRdb's copy, which holds only in-frame ones; the method was immunoSEQ multiplex PCR. The data show fewer than 300,000 clones, 86% seen once. Only one count was recorded for this clone. Its antigen remains unidentified. Findings and caveats of the study: TCR beta V segments were, for the most part, productive about 87% or about 30% of the time in an earlier analysis. Researchers counted 150 to 200 TCR beta chains as cytomegalovirus-associated. It was taken for granted in presence/absence analyses that sequencing depth across donors was roughly uniform.

V gene TRBV28 combines with J gene TRBJ2-3; 9 bases fit TRBD1. Sequenced: PBMCs. The sequence was collected from a man aged 35 to 55 in good health and CMV-seropositive. CDR3 residues: CASSLPGTGHTDTQYF. The CDR3 nucleotides read TGTGCCAGCAGTTTACCGGGGACAGGGCACACAGATACGCAGTATTTT.